The present TCR beta chain was sequenced within a study of Ad26.COV2.S vaccination and SARS-CoV-2 variants. Study-wide context: Ad26.COV2.S given intramuscularly, once or twice 56 days apart.

The CDR3 spans 14 residues. After removal of 4 bases from V and 6 bases from J, the junction contained 2 bases not matched to a gene. Germline V gene sequence: CDR1 SGHTA, CDR2 FQGTGA. As for treatment: about 20 received Ad26.COV2.S at low or high dose, single or two shots; 5 received placebo; per-sample allocation not given. All samples were drawn on day 63, counting from the first vaccine or placebo injection. Assay: immunoSEQ multiplex PCR; the TCRdb copy retains only in-frame clones and omits some. The repertoire holds about 320,000 clones, with 90% as singletons. The TCR was taken from a person between 18 and 65 years old who received the Ad26.COV2.S COVID-19 vaccine or a placebo. The sample in question was peripheral blood, obtained in a trial of Ad26.COV2.S vaccine versus placebo. The gene calls are TRBV7-3 and TRBJ2-2, with 10 nucleotides matching TRBD2. CDR3 sequence reads: CASSYLAGAGELFF. The DNA of the CDR3 is TGTGCCAGCAGCTATCTAGCGGGAGCCGGGGAGCTGTTTTTT. Combining the CDR3 with reference TRBV7-3 and TRBJ2-2 gives the whole variable domain GAGVSQTPSNKVTEKGKYVELRCDPISGHTALYWYRQSLGQGPEFLIYFQGTGAADDSGLPNDRFFAVRPEGSVSTLKIQRTERGDSAVYLCASSYLAGAGELFFGEGSRLTVL.